The 32 T cell receptor beta chains below all came from one sample that was sequenced in a study of blood T cell repertoires in COVID-19. Data came from immunoSEQ multiplex PCR; TCRdb stores just in-frame clones and leaves some out. This table has 90,000 to 120,000 clones, 70% to 90% appearing once. Sequencing input: peripheral blood. Receptors were obtained from a human donor in a cohort sampled during active COVID-19.

The V and J genes are TRBV24-1 and TRBJ2-5, with 8 nucleotides matching TRBD2. The CDR3 contains 15 residues. J lost 3 bases, V lost 4 bases, and 6 bases had no gene match. In germline, CDR1 is KGHDR, CDR2 SFDVKD. The DNA for the CDR3 is TGTGCCACCAGTGACCCCGGGGGGGCTGAAGAGACCCAGTACTTC. Protein: CATSDPGGAEETQYF.

The V call is TRBV18, the J call TRBJ2-3, with TRBD2 matching over 8 bases. V gave up 4 bases and J gave up 0 bases; unmatched junction bases: 6. Germline V CDR1 and CDR2: KGHSH, LQKENI. The CDR3 length is 16 residues. The CDR3 bases are TGTGCCAGCTCACGGGAAAGCGGGGGAAGCACAGATACGCAGTATTTT. It is translated as CASSRESGGSTDTQYF.

This chain joins TRBV6-4 and TRBJ1-2, with a weak D call TRBD1 (5 bases). Germline V gene lookup returns CDR1 MRHNA and CDR2 SNTAGT. Trimming stripped 6 bases from V and 7 bases from J, with 9 bases between. This CDR3 comprises 11 residues. This CDR3 is CASRGGSGYTF. In DNA, the CDR3 is TGTGCCAGCAGGGGGGGGAGTGGCTACACCTTC.

This clone showed up just a few times. The rearrangement uses TRBV19 and TRBJ2-1; maybe TRBD2 (6 bases). The CDR3 is 14 residues long. Germline CDR1 is LNHDA and CDR2 is SQIVND (reference sequence). V was clipped by 3 bases and J by 7 bases, with 13 bases between them. CDR3 sequence (DNA): TGTGCCAGTAGTATTAGCGGCCTCTCTAATGAGCAGTTCTTC. This translates into CASSISGLSNEQFF.

The chain links TRBV14 to TRBJ1-2, with 7 nucleotides matching TRBD1. Losses at the gene ends were 4 bases for V and 0 bases for J; bases not matched to a gene: 2. Germline V gene data show CDR1 as SGHDN and CDR2 as FVKESK. There are 14 residues in the CDR3. The CDR3 reads CASSPGTANYGYTF. In nucleotides, the CDR3 is TGTGCCAGCAGCCCCGGGACAGCTAACTATGGCTACACCTTC.

This clone was counted a few times. The chain joins TRBV5-4 to TRBJ1-1, with D perhaps matching TRBD1 (6 bases). Germline loops: CDR1 SGHNT, CDR2 YYREEE (reference sequence). The ends were cut back, 2 bases at V and 2 bases at J, with 13 bases in the middle. The CDR3 consists of 15 residues. The CDR3 loop reads CASSFRTGLNTEAFF. The DNA for the CDR3 is TGTGCCAGCAGCTTTCGAACAGGGCTAAACACTGAAGCTTTCTTT.

The CDR3: CASSLQQGNTEAFF. DNA of the CDR3: TGTGCCAGCAGCTTACAACAGGGGAACACTGAAGCTTTCTTT. The chain links TRBV11-2 to TRBJ1-1; possible D gene TRBD1, 6 bases. V was shortened by 2 bases and J by 1 base, with 8 bases between the two germline ends. The germline gives CDR1 SGHAT, CDR2 FQNNGV. The CDR3 totals 14 residues.

The gene calls are TRBV4-1 and TRBJ2-1; 8 nucleotides line up with TRBD2. The CDR3 sequence is 15 residues long. Germline CDR1 is MGHRA and CDR2 is YSYEKL. The V gene end was trimmed by 2 bases and the J gene end by 8 bases; junction bases not matched to a gene: 8. The DNA of the CDR3 is TGCGCCAGCAGCCAAACGGGACTAGGAGGGTATGAGCAGTTCTTC. This gives the protein CASSQTGLGGYEQFF.

This clone has only one observation. Sequence at one end of the junction differs from germline and may be a read error. The sample has other DNA sequences that encode this CDR3 too. V is TRBV14 and J is TRBJ2-7; 8 bases line up with TRBD1. The CDR3 runs 17 residues. Germline assignment: CDR1 SGHDN and CDR2 FVKESK. CDR3 residues: CASSQDRPTGVVHEQYF. CDR3 bases: TGTGCCAGTAGCCAAGATCGGCCGACAGGGGTTGTACACGAGCAGTACTTC.

This chain connects TRBV30 to TRBJ1-2; 8 bases line up with TRBD1. V dropped 7 bases and J dropped 4; count of bases not matched to a gene: 8. CDR3 length: 13 amino acids. Germline assignment: CDR1 GTSNPN and CDR2 SVGIG (reference sequence). CDR3 sequence: CASQGVASYGYTF. CDR3 DNA: TGTGCCTCACAGGGGGTAGCTAGCTATGGCTACACCTTC.

The chain joins TRBV5-1 to TRBJ2-5; TRBD2 matches at 12 bases. The CDR3 consists of 16 residues. Looked up from germline, CDR1 is SGHRS and CDR2 is YFSETQ. Trimming removed 0 bases from V and 5 bases from J; junction bases left unmatched: 5. In nucleotides, the CDR3 is TGCGCCAGCAGCTTGGGGACTAGCGGGACGGGGGAGACCCAGTACTTC. Residues: CASSLGTSGTGETQYF. Drawing the rest from reference TRBV5-1 and TRBJ2-5, the complete variable domain is KAGVTQTPRYLIKTRGQQVTLSCSPISGHRSVSWYQQTPGQGLQFLFEYFSETQRNKGNFPGRFSGRQFSNSRSEMNVSTLELGDSALYLCASSLGTSGTGETQYFGPGTRLLVL.

As to this clone: At one end, the junction sequence differs from germline, possibly due to a read error. The chain couples TRBV4-2 to TRBJ1-2, with 9 positions matching TRBD1. Germline CDR1 is LGHNA and CDR2 is YNFKEQ. The CDR3 totals 14 residues. The CDR3 sequence: CVSSQDRTGDGYTF. CDR3 coding DNA: TGTGTCAGCAGCCAGGATAGGACAGGGGATGGCTACACCTTC.

V and J are TRBV6-6 and TRBJ1-5, with 8 bases fitting TRBD1. The CDR3 is made up of 16 amino acids. Germline CDR1 and CDR2: MNHNY and SVGAGI (reference sequence). Losses at the gene ends were 5 bases for V and 2 bases for J; bases not matched to a gene: 8. The CDR3 nucleotides are TGTGCCAGCAGTAAAAGCCCGGGACAGGGCAATCAGCCCCAGCATTTT. It is translated as CASSKSPGQGNQPQHF.

The genes are TRBV4-2 and TRBJ2-7; TRBD2 matches at 10 bases. V lost 3 bases to trimming and J lost 2 bases; unmatched junction nucleotides: 4. CDR1 is LGHNA, CDR2 YNFKEQ, per germline. The CDR3 covers 15 residues. CDR3 amino acids: CASSQRAGGPYEQYF. The CDR3 region has the DNA TGTGCCAGCAGCCAGAGAGCGGGGGGGCCCTACGAGCAGTACTTC.

The CDR3 protein is CASSYTRGEHEQFF. In DNA, the CDR3 is TGTGCCAGCAGCTATACCCGGGGGGAACATGAGCAGTTCTTC. The chain employs TRBV7-2 and TRBJ2-1; 7 bases line up with TRBD2. This CDR3 region has 14 residues. Germline trimming cut 4 bases from V and 8 bases from J; bases unmatched to any gene: 8. Germline CDR1 SGHTA, CDR2 FQGNSA. Variable domain in full (rest from reference TRBV7-2 and TRBJ2-1): GAGVSQSPSNKVTEKGKDVELRCDPISGHTALYWYRQSLGQGLEFLIYFQGNSAPDKSGLPSDRFSAERTGGSVSTLTIQRTQQEDSAVYLCASSYTRGEHEQFFGPGTRLTVL.

The chain joins TRBV19 to TRBJ1-5; no definite D call. CDR3 size: 14 residues. In germline, CDR1 is LNHDA, CDR2 SQIVND (reference sequence). V was shortened by 3 bases and J by 6 bases, with 12 bases between the two germline ends. The CDR3 DNA follows: TGTGCCAGTAGTATTTGGGGAGACGGTCAGCCCCAGCATTTT. It yields the protein CASSIWGDGQPQHF.

This sequence joins TRBV2 and TRBJ2-7; 9 bases are shared with TRBD1. CDR1 is SNHLY, CDR2 FYNNEI, per germline. Germline trimming cut 6 bases from V and 4 bases from J; bases unmatched to any gene: 7. This CDR3 has 14 amino acids. The CDR3 sequence is CASRAGTGYYEQYF. Here the CDR3 DNA reads TGTGCCAGCAGAGCCGGGACAGGGTATTACGAGCAGTACTTC.

This clone was seen more than once but under ten times. The J gene is TRBJ1-5, the V gene TRBV6-2 or TRBV6-3; a possible D gene is TRBD1 (5 bases). The CDR3 runs to 13 residues. Germline-derived CDR1 and CDR2 are MNHEY and SVGEGT. V shed 6 bases and J shed 7 bases, with 13 bases lying between them. The CDR3 here is CASSAGTLQPQHF. The CDR3 region has the DNA TGTGCCAGCAGCGCAGGGACTTTGCAGCCCCAGCATTTT.

This sequence joins TRBV6-5 and TRBJ1-3, with TRBD1 matching over 8 bases. From germline, CDR1 is MNHEY and CDR2 SVGAGI. V was clipped by 5 bases and J by 2 bases; unmatched bases: 5. The CDR3 has 15 residues. CDR3 residues: CASSLGQAAGNTIYF. The CDR3 bases are TGTGCCAGCAGTCTGGGACAGGCGGCTGGAAACACCATATATTTT.

The rearrangement joins TRBV5-5 to TRBJ2-3; the D gene is possibly TRBD2 (6 bases). This CDR3 spans 15 amino acids. Germline CDR1 SGHKS, CDR2 YYEKEE (reference sequence). Trimming took 3 bases from V and 4 from J, leaving 15 bases between them. CDR3 nucleotide sequence: TGTGCCAGCAGCTACCGGGAGCTCTTCCCAGATACGCAGTATTTT. It codes for CASSYRELFPDTQYF.

This clone was seen a handful of times. This chain uses TRBV5-4 with TRBJ1-6; 10 bases are a match to TRBD1. The CDR3 contains 15 residues. V was clipped by 3 bases and J by 5 bases; unmatched bases: 2. Germline V gene data show CDR1 as SGHNT and CDR2 as YYREEE (reference sequence). CDR3: CASSSGQGNNSPLHF. CDR3 nucleotide sequence: TGTGCCAGCAGCTCGGGACAGGGGAATAATTCACCCCTCCACTTT.

The chain recombines TRBV5-1 with TRBJ2-7; the D is unclear. V lost 0 bases and J 5 bases, leaving 9 bases between the germline ends. CDR3 length: 13 amino acids. The germline V gene has CDR1 SGHRS and CDR2 YFSETQ. CDR3 coding DNA: TGCGCCAGCAGCTTGGGACTCCTTAACGAGCAGTACTTC. Translating gives CASSLGLLNEQYF.

The J gene is TRBJ2-3, the V gene TRBV6-2 or TRBV6-3; 12 bases are shared with TRBD2. The CDR3 consists of 16 residues. From germline, CDR1 is MNHEY and CDR2 SVGEGT. V shed 4 bases, J shed 2 bases, and the junction held 4 bases outside the gene matches. In nucleotides, the CDR3 is TGTGCCAGCAGTTCCCGACTAGCGGGGGACACAGATACGCAGTATTTT. It codes for CASSSRLAGDTDTQYF.

V and J are TRBV6-4 and TRBJ1-2; no definite D call. This CDR3 contains 14 residues. The germline gives CDR1 MRHNA, CDR2 SNTAGT. V lost 9 bases and J 0 bases, leaving 14 bases between the germline ends. This CDR3 reads CASPGITANYGYTF. The CDR3 coding sequence is TGTGCCAGTCCCGGGATCACCGCTAACTATGGCTACACCTTC.

This clone was recorded only once. V and J are TRBV4-1 and TRBJ2-5; 13 bases line up with TRBD2. The CDR3 runs to 18 residues. V was pared by 0 bases and J by 3 bases, with 7 bases of the junction left unmatched. Germline CDR1 and CDR2: MGHRA and YSYEKL. This CDR3 reads CASSQDLRGLAGKETQYF. The DNA for the CDR3 is TGCGCCAGCAGCCAAGATCTTAGGGGACTAGCGGGGAAAGAGACCCAGTACTTC.

This chain connects TRBV19 to TRBJ2-5; D possibly corresponds to TRBD1 (6 bases). V was cut by 4 bases and J by 11 bases, with 11 bases left in between. The germline CDR1 and CDR2 sequences are LNHDA and SQIVND (reference sequence). The length of the CDR3 is 11 residues. Here the CDR3 reads CASSTRDIQYF. In DNA form, the CDR3 reads TGTGCCAGTAGTACCCGGGACATACAGTACTTC.

The chain links TRBV4-3 to TRBJ1-5, with D possibly matching TRBD1 (5 bases). CDR1 is LGHNA and CDR2 is YSLEER in the germline V gene. V was shortened by 0 bases and J by 5 bases, with 14 bases between the two germline ends. The length of the CDR3 is 16 residues. CDR3 coding DNA: TGCGCCAGCAGCCAAGATCTCCCGACAGCTTATCAGCCCCAGCATTTT. Its translation is CASSQDLPTAYQPQHF.

J is TRBJ2-7 and V is TRBV27, with 12 bases that match TRBD1. The CDR3 has 16 amino acids. The germline V gene encodes CDR1 MNHEY and CDR2 SMNVEV (reference sequence). The junction had 11 bases not matched to a gene; V was cut back by 5 bases and J by 6 bases. The CDR3 nucleotides read TGTGCCAGCAGTCCATCAACCGGGACAGGGGGCGCCGAGCAGTACTTC. Amino acids: CASSPSTGTGGAEQYF.

CDR3 sequence: CASSQDSGGGGQPQHF. The CDR3 region has the DNA TGCGCCAGCAGCCAAGATTCAGGGGGCGGGGGTCAGCCCCAGCATTTT. V is TRBV4-3 and J is TRBJ1-5, with 8 bases identical to TRBD1. The CDR3 has 16 residues. The V gene's germline CDR1 is LGHNA and CDR2 YSLEER. After removal of 0 bases from V and 6 bases from J, the junction contained 7 bases not matched to a gene.

The gene calls are TRBV11-2 and TRBJ2-3, with a possible D match to TRBD2 (7 bases). Germline V gives CDR1 SGHAT, CDR2 FQNNGV. V lost 1 base to trimming and J lost 3 bases, with 20 bases between them. The CDR3 consists of 18 residues. Here the CDR3 reads CASSLGGVWGRGTDTQYF. For the CDR3, the DNA is TGTGCCAGCAGCTTAGGCGGGGTCTGGGGGAGGGGGACAGATACGCAGTATTTT.

V and J are TRBV6-2 or TRBV6-3 and TRBJ2-5; 8 nucleotides align to TRBD2. Trimming at V came to 5 bases and at J to 1 base, leaving 3 bases not matched to a gene. Germline V gene data show CDR1 as MNHEY and CDR2 as SVGEGT. The CDR3 runs to 14 residues. The CDR3 DNA sequence: TGTGCCAGCAGTCGAAGCGGGGGCCAAGAGACCCAGTACTTC. Translation: CASSRSGGQETQYF.

CDR3 sequence (DNA): TGTGCCAGCAGCCAAAGTCCGGCAGGACTCTACGAGCAGTACTTC. It yields the protein CASSQSPAGLYEQYF. The chain combines TRBV3-1 (or the pseudogene TRBV3-2) with TRBJ2-7, with a possible D match to TRBD2 (5 bases). This CDR3 has 15 residues. V was cut by 2 bases and J by 3 bases, with 14 bases left in between. The V gene's germline CDR1 is LGHDT and CDR2 YNNKEL (reference sequence).